A single sample is the source of the 2 T cell receptor beta chains below, sequenced in a study of shared clonotypes between healthy human individuals. Sequencing used immunoSEQ multiplex PCR; TCRdb keeps in-frame clones, though not all of them. The sample comprises approximately 1.5 million clones, under 99% of which are singletons, and 0.45% rests with the top ten. Material for sequencing was naive CD4+ T cells sorted from blood. The subset here: CD45RA+ positively selected. These TCRs come from a man aged 25 to 45 in good health.

The V and J genes are TRBV6-5 and TRBJ2-7; D possibly corresponds to TRBD1 (6 bases). This CDR3 is 15 amino acids long. Germline CDR1 and CDR2: MNHEY and SVGAGI. Deletions cut 5 bases from V and 6 bases from J, with 20 bases between. The CDR3 reads CASSLPRQGRLEQYF. DNA for the CDR3: TGTGCCAGCAGTCTGCCCCGTCAGGGGCGGCTCGAGCAGTACTTC.

V usage is TRBV2 and J usage is TRBJ1-2; D is undetermined. Trimming stripped 6 bases from V and 4 bases from J, with 9 bases between. Per germline, CDR1 SNHLY and CDR2 FYNNEI. The CDR3 length is 12 residues. DNA of the CDR3: TGTGCCAGCAGCGCTCCGTCCTATGGCTACACCTTC. Protein: CASSAPSYGYTF.